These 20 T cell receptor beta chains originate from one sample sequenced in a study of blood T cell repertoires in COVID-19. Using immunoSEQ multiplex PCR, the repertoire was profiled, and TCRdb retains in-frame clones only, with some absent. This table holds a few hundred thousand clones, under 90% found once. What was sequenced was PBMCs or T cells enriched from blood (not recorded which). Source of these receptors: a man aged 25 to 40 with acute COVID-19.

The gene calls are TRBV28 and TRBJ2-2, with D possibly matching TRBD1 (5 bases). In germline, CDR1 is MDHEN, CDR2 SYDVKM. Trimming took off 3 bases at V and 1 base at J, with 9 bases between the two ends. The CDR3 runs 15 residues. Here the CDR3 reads CASSLPGMNTGELFF. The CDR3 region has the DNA TGTGCCAGCAGTTTGCCAGGGATGAACACCGGGGAGCTGTTTTTT.

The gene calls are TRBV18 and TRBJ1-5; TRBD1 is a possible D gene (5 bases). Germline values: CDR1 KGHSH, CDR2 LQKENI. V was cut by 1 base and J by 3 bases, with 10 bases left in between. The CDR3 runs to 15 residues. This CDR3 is CASSPRREDNQPQHF. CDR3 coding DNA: TGTGCCAGCTCACCACGCAGGGAAGACAATCAGCCCCAGCATTTT.

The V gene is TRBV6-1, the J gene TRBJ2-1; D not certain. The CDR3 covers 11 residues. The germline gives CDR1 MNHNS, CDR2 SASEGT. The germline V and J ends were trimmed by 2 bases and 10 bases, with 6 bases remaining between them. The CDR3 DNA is TGTGCCAGCAGTGAACTAGAAGAGCAGTTCTTC. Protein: CASSELEEQFF.

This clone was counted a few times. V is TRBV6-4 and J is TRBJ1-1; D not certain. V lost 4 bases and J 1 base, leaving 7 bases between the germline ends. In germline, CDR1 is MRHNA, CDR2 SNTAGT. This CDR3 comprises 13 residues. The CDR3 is CASSVTENTEAFF. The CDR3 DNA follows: TGTGCCAGCAGTGTCACAGAGAACACTGAAGCTTTCTTT.

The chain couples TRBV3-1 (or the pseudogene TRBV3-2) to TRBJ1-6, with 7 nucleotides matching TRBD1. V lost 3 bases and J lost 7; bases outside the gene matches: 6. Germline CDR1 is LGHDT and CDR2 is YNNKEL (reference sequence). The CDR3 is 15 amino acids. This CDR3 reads CASSHGQELNSPLHF. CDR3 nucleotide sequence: TGTGCCAGCAGCCACGGACAGGAGCTAAATTCACCCCTCCACTTT.

CDR3 in amino acids: CASSLNWTDMYNEQFF. The CDR3 region has the DNA TGTGCCAGCAGTTTAAACTGGACAGACATGTACAATGAGCAGTTCTTC. The chain couples TRBV27 to TRBJ2-1, with D possibly TRBD1 on 6 matching bases. Trimming shortened V by 2 bases and J by 4 bases, and 15 bases separated the two germline ends. This CDR3 comprises 16 residues. Germline values: CDR1 MNHEY, CDR2 SMNVEV (reference sequence).

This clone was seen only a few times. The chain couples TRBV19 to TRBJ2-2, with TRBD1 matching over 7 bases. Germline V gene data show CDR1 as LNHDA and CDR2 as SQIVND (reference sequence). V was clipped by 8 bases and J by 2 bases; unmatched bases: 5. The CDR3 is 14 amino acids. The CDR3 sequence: CASCHRGNTGELFF. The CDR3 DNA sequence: TGTGCCAGTTGCCACAGGGGAAACACCGGGGAGCTGTTTTTT.

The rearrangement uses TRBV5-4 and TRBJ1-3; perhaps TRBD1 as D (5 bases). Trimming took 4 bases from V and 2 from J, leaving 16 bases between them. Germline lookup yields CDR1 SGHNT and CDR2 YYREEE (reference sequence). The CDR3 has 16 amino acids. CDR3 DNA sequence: TGTGCCAGCAGCCCGGGGGGTAAACGGGCTGGAAACACCATATATTTT. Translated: CASSPGGKRAGNTIYF.

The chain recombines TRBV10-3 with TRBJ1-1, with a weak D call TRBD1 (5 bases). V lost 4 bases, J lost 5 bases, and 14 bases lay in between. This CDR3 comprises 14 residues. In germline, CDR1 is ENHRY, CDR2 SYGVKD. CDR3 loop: CAISAQGGGTEAFF. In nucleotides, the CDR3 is TGTGCCATCAGTGCCCAGGGTGGCGGAACTGAAGCTTTCTTT.

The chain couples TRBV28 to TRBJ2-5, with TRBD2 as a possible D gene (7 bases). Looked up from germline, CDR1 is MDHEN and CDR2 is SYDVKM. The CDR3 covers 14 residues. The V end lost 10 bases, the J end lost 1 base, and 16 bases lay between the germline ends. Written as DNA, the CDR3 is TGTGCCACCCTCCCGGCGGGGGCCCAAGAGACCCAGTACTTC. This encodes CATLPAGAQETQYF.

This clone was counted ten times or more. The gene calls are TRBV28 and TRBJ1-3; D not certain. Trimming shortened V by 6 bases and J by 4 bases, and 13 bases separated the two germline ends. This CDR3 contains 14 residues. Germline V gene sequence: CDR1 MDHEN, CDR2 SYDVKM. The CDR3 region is CASSSPRLGNTIYF. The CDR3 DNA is TGTGCCAGCAGCTCCCCGCGGTTGGGAAACACCATATATTTT.

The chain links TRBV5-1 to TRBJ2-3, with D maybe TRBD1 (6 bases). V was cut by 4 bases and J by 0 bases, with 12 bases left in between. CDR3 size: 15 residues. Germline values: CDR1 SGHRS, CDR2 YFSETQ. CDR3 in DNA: TGCGCCAGCAGCCGGAACAGGGCTAGCACAGATACGCAGTATTTT. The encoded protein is CASSRNRASTDTQYF.

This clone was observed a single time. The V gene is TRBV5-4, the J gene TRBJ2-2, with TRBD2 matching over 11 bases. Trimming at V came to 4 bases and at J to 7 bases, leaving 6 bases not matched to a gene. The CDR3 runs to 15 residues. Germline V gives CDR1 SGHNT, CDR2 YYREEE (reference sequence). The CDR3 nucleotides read TGTGCCAGCAGCCAATCTAGCGGGAGGTTCGGGGAGCTGTTTTTT. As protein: CASSQSSGRFGELFF.

CDR3 amino acids: CASSQDWAGSGELFF. In DNA, the CDR3 is TGTGCCAGCAGCCAAGATTGGGCAGGGTCCGGGGAGCTGTTTTTT. This chain links TRBV3-1 (or the pseudogene TRBV3-2) with TRBJ2-2, with D perhaps TRBD1 (5 bases). This CDR3 has 15 amino acids. Germline CDR1 and CDR2: LGHDT and YNNKEL (reference sequence). V lost 0 bases, J lost 6 bases, and 11 bases lay in between.

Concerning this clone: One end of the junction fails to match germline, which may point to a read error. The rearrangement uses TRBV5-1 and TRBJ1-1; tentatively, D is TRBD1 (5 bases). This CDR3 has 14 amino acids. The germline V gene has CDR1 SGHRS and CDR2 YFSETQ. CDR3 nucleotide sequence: TGTGCCAGCAGCTGGGGAGGGGAAGTAACTGAAGCTTTCTTT. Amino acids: CASSWGGEVTEAFF.

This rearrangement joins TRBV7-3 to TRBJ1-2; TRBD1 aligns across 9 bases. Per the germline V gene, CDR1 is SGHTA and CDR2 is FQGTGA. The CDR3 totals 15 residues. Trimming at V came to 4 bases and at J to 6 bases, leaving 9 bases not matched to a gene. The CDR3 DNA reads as TGTGCCAGCAGCTCGACCGGACAGGGGAGCAATGGCTACACCTTC. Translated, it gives CASSSTGQGSNGYTF.

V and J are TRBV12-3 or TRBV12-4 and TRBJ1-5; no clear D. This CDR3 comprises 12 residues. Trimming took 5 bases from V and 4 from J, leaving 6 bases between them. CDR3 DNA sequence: TGTGCCAGCAGTGGGAGGAATCAGCCCCAGCATTTT. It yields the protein CASSGRNQPQHF.

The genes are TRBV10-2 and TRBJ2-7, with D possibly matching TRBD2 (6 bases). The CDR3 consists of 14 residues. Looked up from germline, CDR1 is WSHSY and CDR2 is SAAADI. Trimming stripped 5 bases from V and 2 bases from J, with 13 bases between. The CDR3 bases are TGCGCCAGCAGTCCTGCCGCGGGGCCCTACGAGCAGTACGTC. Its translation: CASSPAAGPYEQYV.

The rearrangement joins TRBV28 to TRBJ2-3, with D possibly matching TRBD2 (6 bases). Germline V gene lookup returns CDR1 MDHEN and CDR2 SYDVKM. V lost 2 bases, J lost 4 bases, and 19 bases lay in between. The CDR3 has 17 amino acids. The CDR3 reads CASSLPGLGLSPDTQYF. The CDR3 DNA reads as TGTGCCAGCAGTTTACCTGGTCTGGGACTGAGCCCAGATACGCAGTATTTT. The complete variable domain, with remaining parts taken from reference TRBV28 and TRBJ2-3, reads DVKVTQSSRYLVKRTGEKVFLECVQDMDHENMFWYRQDPGLGLRLIYFSYDVKMKEKGDIPEGYSVSREKKERFSLILESASTNQTSMYLCASSLPGLGLSPDTQYFGPGTRLTVL.

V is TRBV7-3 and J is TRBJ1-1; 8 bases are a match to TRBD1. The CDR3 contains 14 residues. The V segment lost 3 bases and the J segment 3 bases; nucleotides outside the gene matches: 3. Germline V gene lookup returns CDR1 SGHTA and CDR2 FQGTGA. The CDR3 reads CASSLGTGYTEAFF. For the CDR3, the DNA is TGTGCCAGCAGCTTGGGGACAGGATACACTGAAGCTTTCTTT.